A selection of T cell receptor beta chains follows, all from one sample in a study of identical twins. Each CDR3 protein is one row after TCRdb ran MiXCR on the 5' RACE reads. Here the sample spans hundreds of thousands of distinct CDR3 sequences, over 9% being singletons. This sample also belongs to another study, concerning yellow fever vaccine responses in identical twins.

Material for sequencing was PBMCs. The receptors here all came from a young woman in good health. Each CDR3 is given with its conserved first and last residue. A D gene is named only where the DNA matches it firmly.

v_gene,d_gene,j_gene,CDR3aa
TRBV28,TRBD2,TRBJ2-2,CASIAGGANTGELFF
TRBV4-1,-,TRBJ2-1,CASSQDPSTGFNEQFF
TRBV10-2,-,TRBJ1-6,CASRTGRSPLHF
TRBV2,TRBD2,TRBJ2-1,CATVPGGEDEQFF
TRBV12-3/TRBV12-4,-,TRBJ2-5,CASSLGPRKETQYF
TRBV20-1,-,TRBJ1-1,CSAREEGILNTEAFF
TRBV2,-,TRBJ2-1,CASTALDEQFF
TRBV12-3/TRBV12-4,-,TRBJ2-2,CASSPTGRTGELFF
TRBV5-1,TRBD2,TRBJ2-3,CASSKGLAGGPDTQYF
TRBV9,-,TRBJ2-7,CASSVAGGLEYEQYF
TRBV20-1,TRBD1,TRBJ2-7,CSASPPGQGSYEQYF
TRBV20-1,-,TRBJ1-1,CSLTQRSNTEAFF
TRBV10-1,TRBD2,TRBJ2-1,CASSESVGTSGRDNEQFF
TRBV5-1,-,TRBJ1-4,CASSLGDAWELFF
TRBV7-2,-,TRBJ1-1,CASSLAGGMNTEAFF
TRBV24-1,-,TRBJ1-4,CATSETTGILEKLFF
TRBV7-6,TRBD2,TRBJ2-1,CASSFPGFNREDKQFF
TRBV5-1,-,TRBJ2-5,CASSLRGQDGETQYF
TRBV24-1,-,TRBJ2-2,CATSGAGNTGELFF
TRBV11-1,TRBD2,TRBJ2-5,CASSLARSPTSGPQETQYF
TRBV24-1,-,TRBJ2-3,CATSDKQGWATDTQYF
TRBV4-1,-,TRBJ2-1,CASSIGPLAYNEQFF
TRBV12-3/TRBV12-4,TRBD2,TRBJ2-3,CASTLGSGGFTDTQYF
TRBV28,TRBD2,TRBJ2-7,CASSLGASGSWGQYF
TRBV14,-,TRBJ2-5,CASSQGMLSSLEYF
TRBV10-3,-,TRBJ2-5,CAISDRATEETQYF
TRBV2,TRBD2,TRBJ2-1,CASSEYVGASGGLYNEQFF
TRBV20-1,-,TRBJ2-1,CSATRTEGVDDEQFF
TRBV7-9,-,TRBJ1-4,CASSLVGNEKLFF
TRBV10-2,TRBD2,TRBJ2-2,CASGPGLASTGELFF
TRBV7-2,TRBD1,TRBJ2-5,CASSPLTGVKGTQYF
TRBV18,-,TRBJ1-1,CASSSSGPGTEAFF
TRBV4-1,-,TRBJ2-1,CASSQVAQVEQFF
TRBV7-3,-,TRBJ2-1,CASSYFGGDNEQFF
TRBV3-1,-,TRBJ2-3,CASSQDRRQSTDTQYF
TRBV5-1,TRBD1,TRBJ2-7,CASSWDRGRPEQYF
TRBV5-1,TRBD2,TRBJ2-1,CASSPILAGGPNNEQFF
TRBV12-3/TRBV12-4,-,TRBJ1-1,CASSLMALTGAFF
TRBV5-8,TRBD1,TRBJ1-6,CASNRGPDSLNSPLHF
TRBV9,TRBD2,TRBJ2-7,CASSPRGSGRVGEQYF
TRBV12-3/TRBV12-4,TRBD1,TRBJ1-3,CASSPDRRGNTIYF
TRBV19,-,TRBJ1-2,CASSITDYYGYTF
TRBV6-1,TRBD1,TRBJ2-7,CASSAFRDRDHEQYF
TRBV18,-,TRBJ2-2,CASSPQWERGVTGELFF
TRBV19,-,TRBJ1-5,CASSIESRGQPQHF
TRBV20-1,-,TRBJ2-1,CSASSQGPFAEQFF
TRBV6-6,TRBD1,TRBJ1-2,CASSSDRAGGYTF
TRBV20-1,-,TRBJ2-2,CSARGGLNTGELFF
TRBV28,-,TRBJ1-5,CASSSWTRDSKGDRQPQHF